The 23 T cell receptor beta chains below come from one sample, sequenced in a study of CD8+ T cells in alopecia areata. Extraction of RNA preceded its reverse transcription into cDNA, which served as the sequencing template. The table came from immunoSEQ multiplex PCR; TCRdb's copy has only in-frame clones and leaves some out. The sample holds 4,800 or so clones, about 91% seen once. Treatment reported: oral pan-JAK inhibitor, 5-10 mg twice daily. Peripheral blood and lesional scalp punch biopsies came from alopecia areata patients. Sample: skin, taken at week 4, from a patient treated with tofacitinib. These receptors came from a human donor with alopecia areata.

This clone was counted once. The rearrangement links TRBV5-1 to TRBJ2-5, with TRBD2 matching over 7 bases. CDR1 and CDR2 from the germline V gene are SGHRS and YFSETQ. The CDR3 is 15 amino acids. V dropped 4 bases and J dropped 5; count of bases not matched to a gene: 11. The DNA of the CDR3 is TGCGCCAGCAGCCAAGTAGCGGAGGGAGGGGAGACCCAGTACTTC. Its protein is CASSQVAEGGETQYF.

The chain couples TRBV2 to TRBJ1-4; D is ambiguous. This CDR3 has 15 residues. Germline CDR1 reads SNHLY; CDR2 reads FYNNEI. The V and J ends lost 4 bases and 3 bases respectively, with 12 bases between them. The CDR3, as DNA: TGTGCCAGCAGTGGAACTAGCGGAGCTAATGAAAAACTGTTTTTT. It yields the protein CASSGTSGANEKLFF. Drawing the rest from reference TRBV2 and TRBJ1-4, the complete variable domain is EPEVTQTPSHQVTQMGQEVILRCVPISNHLYFYWYRQILGQKVEFLVSFYNNEISEKSEIFDDQFSVERPDGSNFTLKIRSTKLEDSAMYFCASSGTSGANEKLFFGSGTQLSVL.

This clone counts as large. The J gene is TRBJ2-1, the V gene TRBV27; D may be TRBD1 (5 bases). Germline lookup yields CDR1 MNHEY and CDR2 SMNVEV (reference sequence). This CDR3 region has 14 residues. The V end lost 7 bases, the J end lost 9 bases, and 19 bases lay between the germline ends. The CDR3 nucleotides are TGTGCCAGCATTGGACACGAAGAAAACGGTGAGCAGTTCTTC. It codes for CASIGHEENGEQFF.

The chain links TRBV5-1 to TRBJ2-2; 7 bases fit TRBD1. The germline V gene has CDR1 SGHRS and CDR2 YFSETQ. With V trimmed by 5 bases and J by 4 bases, 8 bases remained unmatched. This CDR3 is built from 15 residues. This CDR3 reads CASSYRDRGTGELFF. In nucleotides, the CDR3 is TGCGCCAGCAGTTACCGGGACAGAGGCACCGGGGAGCTGTTTTTT.

The rearrangement links TRBV19 to TRBJ2-5, with 16 bases aligning to TRBD2. Germline-derived CDR1 and CDR2 are LNHDA and SQIVND (reference sequence). There are 19 residues in the CDR3. V trimming: 5 bases; J trimming: 4 bases; junction bases outside the gene matches: 13. The CDR3 is CASSPRGTSGGAAGETQYF. In nucleotides, the CDR3 is TGTGCCAGTAGTCCGCGAGGGACTAGCGGGGGGGCCGCTGGAGAGACCCAGTACTTC.

This sequence joins TRBV7-9 and TRBJ2-4; 9 bases map to TRBD1. V was pared by 5 bases and J by 9 bases, with 8 bases of the junction left unmatched. CDR3 length equals 14 residues. From germline, CDR1 is SEHNR and CDR2 FQNEAQ (reference sequence). The CDR3 DNA sequence: TGTGCCAGCAGCATGACCGGGACAGGGCCCATTCAGTACTTC. Translating gives CASSMTGTGPIQYF.

Turning to this clone: This CDR3 is also generated by other DNA sequences in the sample. This rearrangement joins TRBV19 to TRBJ2-7, with D perhaps given as TRBD1 or TRBD2 (6 bases each). CDR1 and CDR2 from the germline V gene are LNHDA and SQIVND (reference sequence). CDR3 length: 14 amino acids. V was trimmed by 3 bases and J by 4 bases, leaving 13 bases between them. CDR3 bases: TGTGCCAGTAGTATCAAGGGGGGCAGGTACGAGCAGTACTTC. Translation gives CASSIKGGRYEQYF.

This rearrangement joins TRBV6-5 to TRBJ2-5; 7 nucleotides align to TRBD1. CDR3 length: 16 amino acids. Trimming removed 2 bases from V and 6 bases from J; junction bases left unmatched: 12. Germline V gene lookup returns CDR1 MNHEY and CDR2 SVGAGI. The chain's CDR3 is CASSYVRYRGEKTQYF. CDR3 bases: TGTGCCAGCAGTTACGTGCGGTACAGGGGAGAAAAGACCCAGTACTTC.

V gene TRBV6-5 combines with J gene TRBJ1-6, with 7 positions matching TRBD1. The germline V gene has CDR1 MNHEY and CDR2 SVGAGI. The CDR3 runs to 15 residues. J gave up 7 bases and V 6 bases, and 9 bases lay outside the gene matches. The DNA of the CDR3 is TGTGCCAGCAGGCTCTCGACAGGGACAAATTCACCCCTCCACTTT. It translates to CASRLSTGTNSPLHF.

The chain is built from TRBV19 and TRBJ1-6; D not certain. Deletions cut 1 base from V and 6 bases from J, with 13 bases between. The CDR3 totals 16 residues. Germline V CDR1 and CDR2: LNHDA, SQIVND (reference sequence). CDR3 sequence: CASSIAPEAGNSPLHF. DNA of the CDR3: TGTGCCAGTAGTATAGCCCCCGAGGCCGGTAATTCACCCCTCCACTTT.

The chain couples TRBV7-9 to TRBJ2-3; maybe TRBD2 (6 bases). The CDR3 is 14 amino acids. Trimming stripped 3 bases from V and 5 bases from J, with 12 bases between. Germline loops: CDR1 SEHNR, CDR2 FQNEAQ (reference sequence). CDR3 coding DNA: TGTGCCAGCAGCTTCGTTCGGGAGAGAGATACGCAGTATTTT. This gives the protein CASSFVRERDTQYF.

The chain combines TRBV19 with TRBJ2-3; D possibly matches TRBD1 or TRBD2 (5 bases each). The CDR3 spans 14 residues. Germline assignment: CDR1 LNHDA and CDR2 SQIVND (reference sequence). V was pared by 4 bases and J by 3 bases, with 11 bases between. In DNA form, the CDR3 reads TGTGCCAGTAGTACCCCGGGGCGAACAGATACGCAGTATTTT. It translates to CASSTPGRTDTQYF.

The genes are TRBV6-6 and TRBJ1-4; 10 positions match TRBD1. Germline CDR1 and CDR2: MNHNY and SVGAGI (reference sequence). V gave up 6 bases and J gave up 7 bases; unmatched junction bases: 2. The CDR3 has 13 amino acids. The CDR3 bases are TGTGCCAGCAGAGGGACAGGGGTTGAAAAACTGTTTTTT. Translation gives CASRGTGVEKLFF.

In its sample, this clone was seen a few times. The chain couples TRBV7-2 to TRBJ2-4; 9 nucleotides align to TRBD1. CDR3 size: 15 residues. The V gene end was trimmed by 6 bases and the J gene end by 5 bases; junction bases not matched to a gene: 8. Germline CDR1 and CDR2: SGHTA and FQGNSA. CDR3 nucleotide sequence: TGTGCCAGCAGAACGGACAGGGGTATCGAAAACATTCAGTACTTC. Protein: CASRTDRGIENIQYF.

The V and J genes are TRBV10-2 and TRBJ2-3; D not certain. Germline V gene sequence: CDR1 WSHSY, CDR2 SAAADI. The CDR3 runs 13 residues. The germline V and J ends were trimmed by 8 bases and 6 bases, with 15 bases remaining between them. CDR3 region: CASHNPNVDTQYF. As DNA, the CDR3 is TGCGCCAGCCATAACCCGAATGTCGATACGCAGTATTTT.

This chain uses TRBV29-1 with TRBJ1-1; 7 nucleotides align to TRBD1. Germline CDR1 reads SQVTM; CDR2 reads ANQGSEA. V shed 7 bases, J shed 2 bases, and the junction held 13 bases outside the gene matches. There are 15 residues in the CDR3. The CDR3 DNA is TGCAGCGCCAAGACAGGGTTCGGGGATAACACTGAAGCTTTCTTT. It encodes CSAKTGFGDNTEAFF.

This clone has just a few counts. The chain employs TRBV1 and TRBJ2-1; TRBD2 is the table's D call and was not checked against the DNA. TRBV1 is a documented pseudogene. The CDR3 runs to 18 residues. In nucleotides, the CDR3 is TGCACCAGCAGCCAAGATCTTGATGCAGCGGGGGGTCACAATGAGCAGTTCTTC. The encoded protein is CTSSQDLDAAGGHNEQFF.

The gene calls are TRBV5-1 and TRBJ2-2; 10 nucleotides agree with TRBD2. The germline gives CDR1 SGHRS, CDR2 YFSETQ. The CDR3 loop spans 16 amino acids. Losses at the gene ends were 4 bases for V and 5 bases for J; bases not matched to a gene: 8. CDR3 coding DNA: TGCGCCAGCAGCCCTAGCGGGGGCATAAGGACCGGGGAGCTGTTTTTT. Its translation is CASSPSGGIRTGELFF. Full variable domain (missing parts from reference TRBV5-1 and TRBJ2-2): KAGVTQTPRYLIKTRGQQVTLSCSPISGHRSVSWYQQTPGQGLQFLFEYFSETQRNKGNFPGRFSGRQFSNSRSEMNVSTLELGDSALYLCASSPSGGIRTGELFFGEGSRLTVL.

The chain joins TRBV5-5 to TRBJ1-2; D is unresolved. CDR1 and CDR2 (germline): SGHKS, YYEKEE (reference sequence). Trimming took 0 bases from V and 7 from J, leaving 13 bases between them. The CDR3 length is 14 residues. The CDR3 here is CASSLAAGYGGYTF. The CDR3 DNA is TGTGCCAGCAGCTTGGCCGCGGGGTACGGTGGCTACACCTTC.

The chain combines TRBV5-5 with TRBJ2-1; D gene uncertain. Germline lookup yields CDR1 SGHKS and CDR2 YYEKEE (reference sequence). The CDR3 length is 13 residues. V was cut by 0 bases and J by 3 bases, with 4 bases left in between. CDR3 loop: CASSLGVYNEQFF. The DNA of the CDR3 is TGTGCCAGCAGCTTGGGGGTCTACAATGAGCAGTTCTTC.

V usage is TRBV7-2 and J usage is TRBJ2-1; D is perhaps TRBD2 (5 bases). Germline CDR1 reads SGHTA; CDR2 reads FQGNSA. With 0 bases removed from V and 5 bases from J, the gap between germline ends came to 17 bases. This CDR3 comprises 17 residues. DNA of the CDR3: TGTGCCAGCAGCTTAGCGGGTCCGGGGTTGGGAGACAATGAGCAGTTCTTC. This gives the protein CASSLAGPGLGDNEQFF.

The count of this clone is one. V and J are TRBV5-6 and TRBJ2-7; D remains ambiguous. The CDR3 runs to 13 residues. Trimming stripped 5 bases from V and 2 bases from J, with 11 bases between. Germline V gene data show CDR1 as SGHDT and CDR2 as YYEEEE. DNA of the CDR3: TGTGCCAGCAGACTTGCGGCGACCTACGAGCAGTACTTC. This codes for CASRLAATYEQYF.

The chain has TRBV11-3 and TRBJ1-1; 11 nucleotides line up with TRBD1. Germline V gene sequence: CDR1 SGHNT, CDR2 YENEEA. The V segment lost 1 base and the J segment 3 bases; nucleotides outside the gene matches: 1. This CDR3 spans 15 amino acids. The CDR3 spells CASSLGGQGDTEAFF. The CDR3 nucleotides are TGTGCCAGCAGCTTAGGGGGACAGGGGGACACTGAAGCTTTCTTT.